This T cell receptor (beta chain) emerged from a study of control samples from healthy donors and cancer patients. Germline assignment: CDR1 SGHRS and CDR2 YFSETQ. This CDR3 spans 17 amino acids. The ends lost 4 bases at V and 0 bases at J; junction bases unmatched: 7. Repertoires were generated with immunoSEQ multiplex PCR, while TCRdb's copy carries only in-frame clones and drops some. The sample consists of around 110,000 clones, approximately 90% of them appearing once. The source material was PBMCs. The source is a woman aged 45-60 years with colorectal cancer. The J gene is TRBJ1-6, the V gene TRBV5-1, with TRBD1 identical over 7 bases. As DNA, the CDR3 is TGCGCCAGCAGCCAGACAGGGTCAAGCTCCTATAATTCACCCCTCCACTTT. It specifies CASSQTGSSSYNSPLHF.